The 26 T cell receptor beta chains presented below share a single source sample, sequenced in a study of TET2 disruption in CD19-targeted CAR T cells. Stated treatment: autologous CTL019 cells: CD19 CAR with 4-1BB and CD3 zeta domains. The antigens these receptors bind are not known. The table came from immunoSEQ multiplex PCR; TCRdb's copy has only in-frame clones and leaves some out. Its clone listing holds approximately 27,000 clones. The material was CD8- CAR+ T cells sorted from cultured blood T cells, obtained for CD19 CAR T cell therapy. Sample subset: CD8-negative CAR-positive T cells from the infusion product. The origin of the receptors is a man in his 70s with chronic lymphocytic leukemia.

Worth noting for this clone: The read stops 3 residues short of the end of the CDR3; the missing end is completed from the germline J gene. The rearrangement joins TRBV5-1 to TRBJ1-4; a weak D match, TRBD1 (5 bases). The CDR3 is made up of 15 amino acids. V was shortened by 4 bases and J by 8 bases, with 18 bases between the two germline ends. From germline, CDR1 is SGHRS and CDR2 YFSETQ. The sequenced CDR3 bases are TGCGCCAGCAGCGATCAGGCGGGGCCAAAGGAAAAA. Amino acid sequence: CASSDQAGPKEK. In full, the CDR3 reads CASSDQAGPKEKLFF.

With respect to this clone: The sequenced fragment ends 3 residues before the CDR3 boundary, so the rest is inferred from the germline J gene. The chain is built from TRBV5-1 and TRBJ2-3, with TRBD2 as a possible D gene (7 bases). The V end was cut by 1 base, the J end by 0 bases, with 18 bases between. The germline CDR1 and CDR2 sequences are SGHRS and YFSETQ. The CDR3 has 18 residues. The part of the CDR3 DNA that was read is TGCGCCAGCAGCTTGTGGACGGGGGGACAATCTAGCACAGATACG. Translated: CASSLWTGGQSSTDT. The whole CDR3 sequence reads CASSLWTGGQSSTDTQYF.

About this clone: Germline is not matched at one junction end, which may reflect a read error. With the read ending 3 residues before the CDR3 end, the germline J gene is used to fill in that end. In the same sample, other DNA sequences code for this CDR3. The genes are TRBV12-5 and TRBJ1-3, with TRBD1 matching over 7 bases. Looked up from germline, CDR1 is LGHNT and CDR2 is FRNRAP. The CDR3 extends over 14 amino acids. CDR3 in amino acids: CASGKDRVGNTIYF. The sequenced part of the CDR3 DNA is TGTGCTAGTGGCAAAGACAGGGTTGGAAACACT.

With respect to this clone: Read sequence stops 3 residues before the CDR3 end, and the germline J gene provides the missing end. The chain recombines TRBV19 with TRBJ2-2; no clear D. Per germline, CDR1 LNHDA and CDR2 SQIVND (reference sequence). This CDR3 has 13 amino acids. V was clipped by 6 bases and J by 0 bases, with 5 bases between them. The CDR3 loop reads CASSNPNTGELFF. Partial CDR3 DNA: TGTGCCAGTAGCAATCCGAACACCGGGGAG.

On this clone itself: The read ends 3 residues shy of where the CDR3 ends; the end is completed using the germline J gene. The rearrangement links TRBV20-1 to TRBJ1-2; 11 positions agree with TRBD1. The CDR3 extends over 12 amino acids. Looked up from germline, CDR1 is DFQATT and CDR2 is SNEGSKA (reference sequence). V lost 5 bases to trimming and J lost 7 bases; unmatched junction nucleotides: 3. CDR3 bases read: TGCAGTGCTGGGACAGGGGGTTCTGGC. Its translation: CSAGTGGSG. The complete CDR3 reads CSAGTGGSGYTF.

Remarks on this clone: The CDR3 end falls 3 residues outside the read, so it is completed with the germline J gene. This specimen includes other DNA sequences encoding the same CDR3. V usage is TRBV18 and J usage is TRBJ1-3; TRBD1 agrees at 8 bases. The CDR3 contains 16 residues. Germline values: CDR1 KGHSH, CDR2 LQKENI. V gave up 3 bases and J gave up 2 bases; unmatched junction bases: 6. CDR3 bases read: TGTGCCAGCTCACCCGCCAGACAGGGGCCTGGAAACACC. Its protein product is CASSPARQGPGNT. The CDR3 in full is CASSPARQGPGNTIYF.

With regard to this clone: The read ends 3 residues shy of where the CDR3 ends; the end is completed using the germline J gene. The rearrangement links TRBV19 to TRBJ1-2; 7 nucleotides line up with TRBD1. There are 16 residues in the CDR3. Germline values: CDR1 LNHDA, CDR2 SQIVND (reference sequence). This CDR3 is CASSTGTSWGTDTYTF. The covered CDR3 bases are TGTGCCAGTAGTACCGGGACCTCCTGGGGGACAGATACC.

In regard to this clone: The read finishes 3 residues shy of the CDR3 end, and the germline J gene is used to complete it. V and J are TRBV7-6 and TRBJ1-2; 9 nucleotides line up with TRBD1. Germline CDR1 and CDR2: SGHVS and FNYEAQ. The length of the CDR3 is 18 residues. This chain's CDR3 is CASSLRDRVWPGTDTYTF. CDR3 DNA, as far as it was read: TGTGCCAGCAGCTTACGGGACAGGGTCTGGCCTGGCACAGATACC.

Points on this clone: The read ends 3 residues shy of where the CDR3 ends; the end is completed using the germline J gene. The J gene is TRBJ2-7, the V gene TRBV7-8; D perhaps matches TRBD2 (5 bases). The CDR3 loop spans 14 amino acids. The V gene lost 1 base and the J gene lost 3 bases, with 10 bases spanning the gap. Looked up from germline, CDR1 is SGHVS and CDR2 is FQNEAQ. CDR3 loop: CASSLGTDDYEQYF. The DNA read from the CDR3 is TGTGCCAGCAGCTTAGGGACTGACGACTACGAG.

Notes on this clone: Coverage ceases 3 residues before the CDR3 finishes, and the germline J gene fills in the end. The chain employs TRBV19 and TRBJ2-4; D possibly matches TRBD1 or TRBD2 (7 bases each). The CDR3 totals 15 residues. Germline assignment: CDR1 LNHDA and CDR2 SQIVND (reference sequence). The CDR3 protein is CASSTPGQPTGGQYF. Partial CDR3 DNA: TGTGCCAGTAGTACCCCGGGACAGCCAACGGGAGGT. Drawing the rest from reference TRBV19 and TRBJ2-4, the complete variable domain is DGGITQSPKYLFRKEGQNVTLSCEQNLNHDAMYWYRQDPGQGLRLIYYSQIVNDFQKGDIAEGYSVSREKKESFPLTVTSAQKNPTAFYLCASSTPGQPTGGQYFGAGTRLSVL.

Concerning this clone itself: The read gets to within 3 residues of the CDR3 end, and the germline J gene fills in the rest. The chain couples TRBV11-3 to TRBJ2-2; 11 nucleotides agree with TRBD1. CDR1 and CDR2 (germline): SGHNT, YENEEA. The CDR3 length is 14 residues. The V gene end was trimmed by 5 bases and the J gene end by 6 bases; junction bases not matched to a gene: 2. The CDR3 sequence is CASSAGQGAGELFF. Incomplete CDR3 DNA: TGTGCCAGCAGCGCGGGACAGGGGGCCGGGGAG.

As to this clone: The read comes to an end 3 residues before the CDR3 does, leaving the germline J gene to fill in the end. This chain joins TRBV20-1 and TRBJ2-7, with D possibly matching TRBD2 (6 bases). V was clipped by 5 bases and J by 0 bases, with 14 bases between them. The CDR3 has 14 residues. CDR1 is DFQATT, CDR2 SNEGSKA, per germline (reference sequence). The CDR3 here is CSAGPGGSSYEQYF. The part of the CDR3 DNA that was read is TGCAGTGCTGGCCCCGGGGGAAGCTCCTACGAG.

Notes on this clone: The CDR3 is cut off 3 residues early in the read; its end comes from the germline J gene. The J gene is TRBJ2-5, the V gene TRBV14, with 7 nucleotides matching TRBD1. With V trimmed by 5 bases and J by 5 bases, 5 bases remained unmatched. The CDR3 has 13 residues. Germline V gene data show CDR1 as SGHDN and CDR2 as FVKESK. CDR3 DNA (partial): TGTGCCAGCAGCGTTACAGGGGACGAGACC. Protein: CASSVTGDET. Given in full, the CDR3 is CASSVTGDETQYF.

On this clone: The CDR3 end lies 3 residues beyond the end of the read and is filled in from the germline J gene. This chain joins TRBV6-2 or TRBV6-3 and TRBJ1-2; D not resolved. CDR1 and CDR2 from the germline V gene are MNHEY and SVGEGT. The CDR3 totals 14 residues. CDR3 protein: CASSYMAHTDTYTF. The covered CDR3 bases are TGTGCCAGCAGTTATATGGCCCACACAGATACC.

A remark on this clone: The read terminates 3 residues ahead of where the CDR3 ends, so the germline J gene completes it. The chain is built from TRBV20-1 and TRBJ2-3; D possibly corresponds to TRBD2 (6 bases). The ends were cut back, 3 bases at V and 6 bases at J, with 16 bases in the middle. Germline lookup yields CDR1 DFQATT and CDR2 SNEGSKA (reference sequence). CDR3 length: 14 amino acids. Incomplete CDR3 DNA: TGCAGTGCTAGCCCGGGATCGACTAGTGATACG. It encodes CSASPGSTSDT. The CDR3 in its entirety is CSASPGSTSDTQYF.

Remarks on this clone: The CDR3 extends 3 residues past the end of the read, so its final part is completed from the germline J gene. V usage is TRBV4-2 and J usage is TRBJ2-5; unclear D gene. Germline lookup yields CDR1 LGHNA and CDR2 YNFKEQ. This CDR3 is built from 14 residues. V gave up 1 base and J gave up 3 bases, with 9 bases separating them. CDR3 region: CASSQVDREETQYF. The sequenced CDR3 bases are TGTGCCAGCAGCCAAGTAGATAGAGAAGAGACC.

For this clone: The sequence runs out 3 residues before the end of the CDR3; the remainder is reconstructed from the germline J gene. This chain connects TRBV11-3 to TRBJ1-1; D may be TRBD1 (5 bases). The V gene lost 5 bases and the J gene lost 1 base, with 8 bases spanning the gap. Germline V gene lookup returns CDR1 SGHNT and CDR2 YENEEA. This CDR3 region has 13 residues. The CDR3: CASSTQANTEAFF. CDR3 DNA, as far as it was read: TGTGCCAGCAGCACACAGGCGAACACTGAA.

Details on this clone: The read ends 3 residues shy of where the CDR3 ends; the end is completed using the germline J gene. This chain connects TRBV19 to TRBJ2-1; 10 bases fit TRBD2. Germline trimming cut 6 bases from V and 5 bases from J; bases unmatched to any gene: 7. The CDR3 has 15 amino acids. In germline, CDR1 is LNHDA, CDR2 SQIVND (reference sequence). CDR3 DNA, as far as it was read: TGTGCCAGTAGCCCAAGGACTAGCGGACACAATGAG. It specifies CASSPRTSGHNE. The entire CDR3 is CASSPRTSGHNEQFF.

About this clone itself: The junction shows a germline mismatch at one end, possibly a read error. The CDR3 goes on 3 residues after the read ends, and that part is filled in from the germline J gene. Other DNA sequences in the sample encode the same CDR3. V gene TRBV11-2 combines with J gene TRBJ1-3, with D perhaps matching TRBD1 (6 bases). This CDR3 region has 15 residues. CDR1 is SGHAT and CDR2 is FQNNGV in the germline V gene. The DNA read from the CDR3 is TGTGCCAGCAGCCGCCAACAGGGAACTGGAAACACT. It specifies CASSRQQGTGNT. Given in full, the CDR3 is CASSRQQGTGNTIYF.

Notes on this clone: The DNA ends 3 residues before the CDR3 does, and the rest of the CDR3 is filled in from the germline J gene. The chain couples TRBV10-1 to TRBJ2-1; 10 positions agree with TRBD2. The CDR3 spans 14 residues. CDR1 is WNHNN, CDR2 SYGVQD, per germline (reference sequence). V was clipped by 3 bases and J by 7 bases; unmatched bases: 3. CDR3 DNA (partial): TGCGCCAGCAGTGATAAGACTAGCGGGAATGAG. Translation: CASSDKTSGNE. In full, the CDR3 is CASSDKTSGNEQFF.

About this clone: The read stops 3 residues short of the end of the CDR3; the missing end is completed from the germline J gene. The gene calls are TRBV20-1 and TRBJ2-2, with 8 bases aligning to TRBD1. Trimming at V came to 6 bases and at J to 1 base, leaving 7 bases not matched to a gene. This CDR3 region has 15 residues. Germline-derived CDR1 and CDR2 are DFQATT and SNEGSKA (reference sequence). CDR3 DNA, as far as it was read: TGCAGTGCCCCGACAGGGGCCCTGAACACCGGGGAG. Its translation: CSAPTGALNTGE. The entire CDR3 reads CSAPTGALNTGELFF.

A word on this clone: The sequence runs out 3 residues before the end of the CDR3; the remainder is reconstructed from the germline J gene. V and J are TRBV20-1 and TRBJ2-5; 10 bases map to TRBD2. Germline CDR1 reads DFQATT; CDR2 reads SNEGSKA (reference sequence). The J segment lost 4 bases and the V segment lost 6 bases, leaving 5 bases of the junction unmatched. There are 13 residues in the CDR3. The CDR3 protein is CSAPSGGGETQYF. Incomplete CDR3 DNA: TGCAGTGCGCCTAGCGGGGGTGGAGAGACC.

In regard to this clone: The read terminates 3 residues ahead of where the CDR3 ends, so the germline J gene completes it. The V gene is TRBV4-1, the J gene TRBJ2-2, with a weak D call TRBD2 (6 bases). This CDR3 contains 15 residues. The V gene lost 3 bases and the J gene lost 2 bases, with 10 bases spanning the gap. Germline CDR1 reads MGHRA; CDR2 reads YSYEKL. The sequenced CDR3 bases are TGCGCCAGCAGCCACACGACTAGAAACACCGGGGAG. Residues: CASSHTTRNTGE. The full CDR3 sequence reads CASSHTTRNTGELFF.

About this clone itself: The CDR3 end falls 3 residues outside the read, so it is completed with the germline J gene. The chain recombines TRBV2 with TRBJ2-5, with TRBD2 identical over 7 bases. The junction had 6 bases not matched to a gene; V was cut back by 4 bases and J by 4 bases. Germline V lookup: CDR1 SNHLY, CDR2 FYNNEI. The length of the CDR3 is 14 residues. CDR3 DNA (partial): TGTGCCAGCAGTGTGGGTGGCGGGGGAGAGACC. As protein: CASSVGGGGET. In full, the CDR3 reads CASSVGGGGETQYF. Complete variable domain (other parts from reference TRBV2 and TRBJ2-5): EPEVTQTPSHQVTQMGQEVILRCVPISNHLYFYWYRQILGQKVEFLVSFYNNEISEKSEIFDDQFSVERPDGSNFTLKIRSTKLEDSAMYFCASSVGGGGETQYFGPGTRLLVL.

Concerning this clone itself: Its ends do not fully match the called genes, so a read error is possible. Sequencing ends 3 residues short of the CDR3 end; the germline J gene provides the rest. Within the sample, other DNA sequences also encode this same CDR3. This chain uses TRBV11-2 with TRBJ1-3, with D possibly TRBD1 on 6 matching bases. This CDR3 is built from 14 residues. Germline V gene lookup returns CDR1 SGHAT and CDR2 FQNNGV. CDR3 protein: CASRTGGAGNTIYF. The CDR3 bases that were read are TGTGCCAGCAGGACTGGGGGCGCTGGAAACACT.

Turning to this clone: The DNA ends 3 residues before the CDR3 does, and the rest of the CDR3 is filled in from the germline J gene. The chain recombines TRBV19 with TRBJ1-5; D is uncertain. This CDR3 has 15 amino acids. The germline V gene has CDR1 LNHDA and CDR2 SQIVND (reference sequence). Trimming took 3 bases from V and 1 from J, leaving 10 bases between them. CDR3: CASSMDRASNQPQHF. CDR3 DNA (partial): TGTGCCAGTAGTATGGATAGGGCCAGCAATCAGCCC.